What follows are 9 T cell receptor beta chains derived from one specimen sequenced in a study of shared clonotypes between healthy human individuals. Profiling relied on immunoSEQ multiplex PCR, and the TCRdb table lists in-frame clones only, not all of them. The data contain over 1.4 million clones, 95% to 97% of them singletons. Material: naive CD4+ T cells sorted from blood. Subset noted: CD45RA+ positively selected. These receptors all come from a man aged 25-45 years in good health.

The chain links TRBV5-4 to TRBJ2-7, with a tentative D call TRBD2 (6 bases). V lost 3 bases, J lost 0 bases, and 16 bases lay in between. This CDR3 is built from 16 residues. Germline CDR1 reads SGHNT; CDR2 reads YYREEE (reference sequence). CDR3 loop: CASSYVTGLSSYEQYF. The CDR3 bases are TGTGCCAGCAGCTATGTTACGGGACTCAGCTCCTACGAGCAGTACTTC.

This clone occurred once. V and J are TRBV2 and TRBJ1-1; D is undetermined. CDR1 SNHLY and CDR2 FYNNEI come from the germline V gene. The CDR3 sequence is 11 residues long. The V and J ends lost 7 bases and 1 base respectively, with 4 bases between them. DNA of the CDR3: TGTGCCAGCAATTGGAACACTGAAGCTTTCTTT. Its translation: CASNWNTEAFF.

The V and J genes are TRBV10-3 and TRBJ1-1, with D possibly being TRBD1 (5 bases). V was pared by 5 bases and J by 8 bases, with 18 bases between. This CDR3 contains 14 residues. Per the germline V gene, CDR1 is ENHRY and CDR2 is SYGVKD. The CDR3, as DNA: TGTGCCATCAGTTTTCGGGGGGAATCTGGGGAAGCTTTCTTT. Residues: CAISFRGESGEAFF.

The table lists this clone with a count of one. The chain couples TRBV27 to TRBJ2-1; D gene unclear. CDR3 size: 19 residues. CDR1 is MNHEY and CDR2 is SMNVEV in the germline V gene (reference sequence). The V end was cut by 2 bases, the J end by 1 base, with 21 bases between. The CDR3 DNA reads as TGTGCCAGCAGTTTAAACGGCTGGCCCGCCCCCCAATCCTACAATGAGCAGTTCTTC. Residues: CASSLNGWPAPQSYNEQFF.

This clone occurred a few times. Other DNA sequences in the sample encode the same CDR3. This chain links TRBV19 with TRBJ1-1; D unclear. Between the trimmed V and J ends, which lost 0 bases and 1 base, there was a span of 3 bases. The CDR3 sequence is 13 residues long. Germline values: CDR1 LNHDA, CDR2 SQIVND (reference sequence). The CDR3 here is CASSIDRNTEAFF. In DNA, the CDR3 is TGTGCCAGTAGTATAGACAGGAACACTGAAGCTTTCTTT. Full variable domain (outside the CDR3, taken from reference TRBV19 and TRBJ1-1): DGGITQSPKYLFRKEGQNVTLSCEQNLNHDAMYWYRQDPGQGLRLIYYSQIVNDFQKGDIAEGYSVSREKKESFPLTVTSAQKNPTAFYLCASSIDRNTEAFFGQGTRLTVV.

The genes are TRBV9 and TRBJ2-3, with 11 bases aligning to TRBD2. Germline values: CDR1 SGDLS, CDR2 YYNGEE. V shed 0 bases, J shed 0 bases, and the junction held 6 bases outside the gene matches. The CDR3 runs to 18 residues. The CDR3 bases are TGTGCCAGCAGCGTAGGGACTAGCGGGCCCCCTAGCACAGATACGCAGTATTTT. It is translated as CASSVGTSGPPSTDTQYF.

V gene TRBV9 combines with J gene TRBJ2-7, with D uncertain. The CDR3 is made up of 15 amino acids. Deletions cut 0 bases from V and 2 bases from J, with 12 bases between. Per the germline V gene, CDR1 is SGDLS and CDR2 is YYNGEE. The CDR3 DNA follows: TGTGCCAGCAGCGTAGGATTCTTCCTAGCCTACGAGCAGTACTTC. The encoded protein is CASSVGFFLAYEQYF.

This chain joins TRBV5-1 and TRBJ2-3, with D hard to call. The V end lost 0 bases, the J end lost 10 bases, and 15 bases lay between the germline ends. Germline V gene lookup returns CDR1 SGHRS and CDR2 YFSETQ. CDR3 length equals 14 residues. CDR3: CASSLGSTEIAQYF. DNA of the CDR3: TGCGCCAGCAGCTTGGGCTCTACAGAGATTGCGCAGTATTTT.

This clone appeared a single time. The chain links TRBV20-1 to TRBJ2-7; tentative D call: TRBD2 (5 bases). V was pared by 5 bases and J by 3 bases, with 8 bases between. Germline V gene lookup returns CDR1 DFQATT and CDR2 SNEGSKA (reference sequence). This CDR3 has 11 amino acids. The CDR3 DNA sequence: TGCAGTGCTGGCCGGGACTACGAGCAGTACTTC. Amino acids: CSAGRDYEQYF.